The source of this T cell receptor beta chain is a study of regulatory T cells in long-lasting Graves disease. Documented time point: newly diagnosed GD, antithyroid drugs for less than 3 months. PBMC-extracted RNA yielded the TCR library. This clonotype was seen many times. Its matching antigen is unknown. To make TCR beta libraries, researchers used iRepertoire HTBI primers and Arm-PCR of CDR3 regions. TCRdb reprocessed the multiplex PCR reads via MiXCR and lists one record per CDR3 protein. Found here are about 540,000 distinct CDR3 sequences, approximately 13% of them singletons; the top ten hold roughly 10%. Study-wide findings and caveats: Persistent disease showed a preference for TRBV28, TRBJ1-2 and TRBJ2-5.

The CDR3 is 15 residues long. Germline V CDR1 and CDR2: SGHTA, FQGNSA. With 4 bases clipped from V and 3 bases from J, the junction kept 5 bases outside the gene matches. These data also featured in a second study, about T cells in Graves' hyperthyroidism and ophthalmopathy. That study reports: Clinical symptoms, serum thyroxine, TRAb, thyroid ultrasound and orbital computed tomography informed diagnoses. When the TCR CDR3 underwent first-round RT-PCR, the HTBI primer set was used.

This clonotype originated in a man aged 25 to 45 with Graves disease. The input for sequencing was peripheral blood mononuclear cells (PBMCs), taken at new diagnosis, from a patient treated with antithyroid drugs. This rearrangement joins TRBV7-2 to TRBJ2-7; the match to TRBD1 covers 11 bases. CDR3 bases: TGTGCCAGCAGCTCCGGACAGGGGGCGATCTACGAGCAGTACTTC. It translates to CASSSGQGAIYEQYF. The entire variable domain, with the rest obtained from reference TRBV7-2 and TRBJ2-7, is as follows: GAGVSQSPSNKVTEKGKDVELRCDPISGHTALYWYRQSLGQGLEFLIYFQGNSAPDKSGLPSDRFSAERTGGSVSTLTIQRTQQEDSAVYLCASSSGQGAIYEQYFGPGTRLTVT.